This T cell receptor beta chain originates from a study of blood T cell repertoires in COVID-19. At the level of the study: The United States, Italy and Spain supplied acute and convalescent COVID-19 samples.

This clone was seen just once. Only in-frame clones appear in the TCRdb table, and some are missing; sequencing was by immunoSEQ multiplex PCR. The sample yields approximately 300,000 clones, 75% to 95% seen once. This receptor was taken from a woman in her thirties with COVID-19, enrolled during active disease. The sample consisted of peripheral blood.

The CDR3: CASSLSGLAGVLETQYF. In DNA form, the CDR3 reads TGTGCCAGCAGTCTATCAGGACTAGCGGGAGTATTAGAGACCCAGTACTTC. J is TRBJ2-5 and V is TRBV28, with 13 bases matching TRBD2. There are 17 residues in the CDR3. CDR1 is MDHEN, CDR2 SYDVKM, per germline. V lost 5 bases to trimming and J lost 4 bases; unmatched junction nucleotides: 10.